This record looks at one T cell receptor (beta chain) sequence and its context. It has no known antigen specificity. Base qualities were left out, and no much larger clone turns up one base away. In total, over 600 healthy bone marrow donors made up the cohort. Cohort members were all nominally healthy when sampled, although unrecorded immune exposures were likely present. The donor was CMV seronegative and was included in the group of a few hundred seronegative cohort members. Every donor gave a peripheral blood sample, and the peripheral blood mononuclear cells from that sample were used for TCR beta sequencing. Genomic DNA extraction from the blood cell samples was performed with the Qiagen DNeasy Blood Extraction Kit. V sheds 3 bases and J sheds 1 base, leaving 14 bases between their ends. The CDR3, cysteine through phenylalanine, is 16 amino acids long. Of all the DNA, just the CDR3 is kept, 48 bases in frame from base 1. In the germline V gene, CDR1 corresponds to MDHEN and CDR2 to SYDVKM.

This entry comes from a study of cytomegalovirus exposure and HLA in healthy donors (dated by TCRdb to the late 2010s). Some background on the complete study: In an earlier analysis of fewer than 750 of the donors, about 270 Gb of sequence data and 90 million to 130 million unique TCR beta sequences from 150 million to 200 million T cells were reported. A later genetic analysis used genome-wide SNP genotypes for about 60% of the roughly 670 donors, treating that subset as a discovery cohort. Every discovery cohort repertoire had been produced on one sequencing platform. An early release covering about 600 HLA-typed donors comprised about 290 gigabases of sequencing data and roughly 86 million unique TCR sequences. Among around 400 genotyped donors of the cohort, an average of about 240,000 unique TCR beta nucleotide sequences were sequenced per donor, roughly a sixth of them non-productive. Of the roughly 400 genotyped donors, 75% to 85% were placed in the genetic ancestry cluster associated with self-reported Caucasian donors. The study was designed to test whether signatures of past pathogen exposure could be identified by cataloging public T cell receptors. The number of typed donors differed by locus: roughly 620-630 for A, B, C, DRB1 and DQB1; some 500 for DQA1; around 610 for DPA1; and around 450 for DPB1. An earlier analysis of 587 of the donors used high-throughput TCR beta sequencing to judge whether each TCR beta V gene segment behaved as functional or pseudogenic. Rather than drawing on any new phenotypic data, the later analysis identified candidate immune exposures from TCR beta sequences and the way those sequences occurred across donors. Donor age, sex, ethnicity and CMV serostatus were collected together with the repertoire data. The T cell repertoires of 700 or so subjects were profiled by immunosequencing and related to cytomegalovirus serostatus. The study combined high-throughput TCR immunosequencing, statistical association of individual TCRs with disease status, and machine learning to predict cytomegalovirus infection status. In addition to the first cohort of 666 subjects, a separate validation cohort of about 120 different subjects was used. Roughly five DR-DQ haplotypes were treated as single units for association and clustering because of strong linkage in the cohort. To study patterns of TCR occurrence, a later analysis re-analyzed previously published TCR beta repertoires from 550 to 800 donors and added high-resolution HLA genotyping. HLA typing covered class I and class II loci at four-digit resolution.

The library was generated by the immunoSEQ multiplex PCR assay. For the multiplex PCR, a mixture combining 60 forward primers for TCR Vbeta segments and 13 reverse primers for TCR Jbeta segments was used. A multiplex PCR assay on genomic DNA amplified the CDR3 region of rearranged TCR beta genes. The amplified TCR beta libraries were sequenced on the Illumina HiSeq System as 87-base-pair reads. Per the original workflow: A later analysis tallied 70 million to 100 million unique TCR beta chains across the approximately 670 repertoires, and roughly 11 million of those chains were shared by two or more donors. A nearest-neighbor algorithm error-corrected the raw reads and collapsed the reads into unique sequences, merging closely related sequences to remove PCR and sequencing errors. Alignment of CDR3 sequences to IMGT reference sequences was used to assign V, D and J gene segments. Each retained sequence needed at least a six-nucleotide match to both a V gene segment and a J gene segment. A rearrangement counted as productive if the CDR3 had no stop codons and remained in frame with V and J, and every other rearrangement counted as non-productive. Following IMGT convention, CDR3 was defined as the stretch from the second conserved V-encoded cysteine up to the conserved J-encoded phenylalanine. The earlier analysis of about 530 of the donors excluded any sequence lacking an unambiguous match to a single V gene segment. In an earlier analysis of 587 of the donors, a V segment was called functional when productive rearrangements were above 56.7%, and segregating when the standard deviation between donors exceeded 5%. A statistical classification framework was built to diagnose cytomegalovirus status from the catalog of TCR beta chain sequences. In a later analysis, TCR nucleotide sequences were compared against IMGT/GENE-DB human TR gene sequences so that V and J genes could be assigned. The TCRdist pipeline was used in a later analysis to assign CDR3 sequences and most-parsimonious VDJ recombination scenarios. In a later analysis, each TCR beta chain was defined by its CDR3 amino acid sequence together with its V-gene family, and reads without a unique V-gene family were excluded. A later analysis removed 550 to 700 highly shared, low-generation-probability nucleotide sequences to deal with suspected cross-contamination and a sequencing artifact. A later analysis calculated a clonal expansion index for each public chain from normalized within-repertoire ranks of inferred template counts. Generation probabilities in a later analysis came from a VDJ recombination model fitted to out-of-frame rearrangements, and those results were checked against IGoR. Hypergeometric tests were used in a later analysis to score TCR-TCR, TCR-HLA and TCR-CMV co-occurrence, with a repertoire-size bias correction applied to the TCR pairs. A later analysis estimated false discovery rates by permuting HLA or CMV assignments 20 times. In a later analysis, co-occurring TCRs were grouped using DBSCAN, with TCRdist sequence similarity added in when clustering inside HLA-allele-positive subsets. Repertoires with fewer than 30,000 or more than 120,000 public chains were left out of co-occurrence clustering, as were about 5 repertoires with anomalous nucleotide sharing. TCRdb holds this immuneACCESS table with in-frame rearrangements only. Some clones are missing; in checked studies, unresolved V genes explain under half, and the rest has no known cause. The DNA gave D and trimming, while V, J and clone size come from that table. Across this sample there are around 130,000 clones, with just under 80% seen only once. The top ten clonotypes cover over 1.5% of the sample.

Study-wide findings and limitations: A further reported finding was that TCR beta sequences accurately predicted the HLA-A and HLA-B alleles for most subjects in the first cohort. For the cohort, immune exposure information was limited to CMV serostatus. A group of highly shared sequence variants was considered likely to be a technical artifact of the sequencing pipeline. Some IMGT-functional V segments, including TRBV6-2 and TRBV6-3, could not be told apart with the 87-base-pair reads, so those segments were excluded. Specific HLA alleles were associated with 15,000 to 20,000 TCR beta sequences at a false discovery rate of 0.05 in a later analysis. According to the authors, the approach could potentially be generalized to other disease states and immunological phenotypes. According to a later genetic analysis, donors in an Asian-associated ancestry cluster had fewer N-insertions in productive TCRs than the approximately 630-donor mean. V-gene and J-gene trimming of TCR beta chains was associated with a missense DCLRE1C variant in a later genetic analysis, and the association was replicated in an independent cohort. A later analysis found that HLA-associated TCR beta chains were more clonally expanded and had lower generation probabilities than equally common non-associated chains. Most TCR sequences were observed very rarely across donors, whereas some public TCRs were present in many individuals. A total of around 150 TCR beta chains were listed by the study as associated with cytomegalovirus. Because HLA typing was unavailable for some donors at each locus, only the typed subset was used in association tests. An earlier analysis of approximately 530 of the donors showed that most TCR beta V segments appeared in productive rearrangements either about 90% or about 30% of the time, which broadly matched IMGT annotations. Only TCR beta chains were sequenced in this cohort, and the absence of alpha or paired-chain data limited detectable features. Roughly uniform sequencing depth across donors was assumed in presence/absence analyses, although this assumption may not hold. A later analysis found that most CMV-associated TCR beta chains appeared HLA-restricted, with HLA associations seemingly driven largely by CMV exposure. When HLA alleles, especially DR and DQ, strongly co-occurred, attributing TCR associations to individual alleles was difficult. A later analysis reported that several top co-occurrence clusters appeared linked to parvovirus B19, influenza, CMV and Epstein-Barr virus. In a later analysis, TCR association rates were found to vary across HLA loci, with the most associated TCRs seen for DRB1 alleles and the fewest for HLA-C alleles. Three of the identified cytomegalovirus-associated TCR beta chains were confirmed in vitro to be specific for cytomegalovirus antigens. Correlated functional status among segregating V segments might reflect linkage disequilibrium, but an unknown experimental factor could not be ruled out. Approximately 16 rarely observed V segments, including chromosome 9 orphons, were excluded from the earlier analysis of about 500 of the donors because counts were too low. In both the original and validation cohorts, the classifier was reported to diagnose cytomegalovirus status with high specificity and sensitivity.

The chain is assembled from TRBV28 and TRBJ2-3, and possibly TRBD1, on 6 matching bases. The sequence came from a middle-aged woman in good health and CMV-seronegative. The sample comprised PBMCs. The CDR3 loop reads CASSLSQGKGTDTQYF. The bases read TGTGCCAGCAGTTTGTCACAGGGAAAGGGCACAGATACGCAGTATTTT.